These 24 T cell receptor beta chains were sequenced from one sample in a study of blood T cell repertoires in COVID-19. Some clones are missing from TCRdb's copy, which holds only in-frame ones; the method was immunoSEQ multiplex PCR. The data hold about 190,000 clones, with over 75% observed a single time. Sequencing input: peripheral blood. The receptors here all came from a man aged 50 or older who had recovered from COVID-19.

The rearrangement uses TRBV28 and TRBJ2-7, with 8 bases that match TRBD1. There are 16 residues in the CDR3. The germline gives CDR1 MDHEN, CDR2 SYDVKM. The ends lost 4 bases at V and 1 base at J; junction bases unmatched: 9. CDR3 DNA: TGTGCCAGCAGTTCCCGCGCCGGGACAGGATCCTACGAGCAGTACTTC. Its protein is CASSSRAGTGSYEQYF.

This chain uses TRBV23-1 with TRBJ2-7, with 9 bases aligning to TRBD1. TRBV23-1 is placed among ORFs of uncertain function. CDR3 length: 15 amino acids. The V and J ends lost 8 bases and 2 bases, in that order; junction bases with no gene match: 10. CDR3 loop: CASRLRTGAAYEQYF. For the CDR3, the DNA is TGCGCCAGCCGGTTACGGACAGGGGCAGCCTACGAGCAGTACTTC.

The rearrangement links TRBV7-9 to TRBJ1-4; D uncertain. The germline CDR1 and CDR2 sequences are SEHNR and FQNEAQ (reference sequence). Trimming shortened V by 4 bases and J by 0 bases, and 15 bases separated the two germline ends. The CDR3 length is 17 residues. The CDR3 protein is CASSYRYQAATNEKLFF. The CDR3, as DNA: TGTGCCAGCAGCTACCGATATCAGGCAGCAACTAATGAAAAACTGTTTTTT.

The table lists this clone with a count of one. This chain joins TRBV5-1 and TRBJ2-7; the match to TRBD2 covers 7 bases. V gave up 7 bases and J gave up 3 bases; unmatched junction bases: 10. CDR3 length: 14 amino acids. The germline CDR1 and CDR2 sequences are SGHRS and YFSETQ. The CDR3: CASSLGTGGYEQYF. The CDR3 DNA sequence: TGCGCCAGCTCCCTGGGGACGGGGGGCTACGAGCAGTACTTC.

The V gene is TRBV4-3, the J gene TRBJ1-1, with 9 bases identical to TRBD1. CDR3 length: 16 residues. Looked up from germline, CDR1 is LGHNA and CDR2 is YSLEER. J lost 3 bases, V lost 1 base, and 6 bases had no gene match. Written as DNA, the CDR3 is TGCGCCAGCAGCCAAGGGGGACAGGGCCGTTACACTGAAGCTTTCTTT. This gives the protein CASSQGGQGRYTEAFF.

This sequence joins TRBV27 and TRBJ2-3; the D gene is possibly TRBD2 (5 bases). CDR1 MNHEY and CDR2 SMNVEV come from the germline V gene (reference sequence). The CDR3 is 15 residues long. V was clipped by 2 bases and J by 6 bases, with 15 bases between them. The CDR3 spells CASSLDQTGFDTQYF. In nucleotides, the CDR3 is TGTGCCAGCAGTTTAGACCAGACGGGGTTCGATACGCAGTATTTT.

The chain combines TRBV19 with TRBJ1-4; D perhaps matches TRBD1 (5 bases). CDR1 is LNHDA and CDR2 is SQIVND in the germline V gene (reference sequence). Trimming left V 5 bases short and J 6 bases short, with 16 bases between. This CDR3 has 15 amino acids. CDR3 nucleotide sequence: TGTGCCAGTAGTCCCCCCGGGGGAGGCCATGAAAAACTGTTTTTT. Translation: CASSPPGGGHEKLFF.

V is TRBV18 and J is TRBJ1-1; D is possibly TRBD1 (5 bases). In germline, CDR1 is KGHSH, CDR2 LQKENI. Trimming left V 3 bases short and J 5 bases short, with 13 bases between. This CDR3 comprises 14 residues. CDR3 bases: TGTGCCAGCTCACCGGGGGGGATCGGGACTGAAGCTTTCTTT. Protein product: CASSPGGIGTEAFF.

The V and J genes are TRBV7-3 and TRBJ2-3; D remains unclear. CDR3 length: 13 amino acids. Trimming removed 3 bases from V and 3 bases from J, with 7 bases in between. CDR1 and CDR2 from the germline V gene are SGHTA and FQGTGA. CDR3 nucleotides: TGTGCCAGCAGCTTTACACAAACAGATACGCAGTATTTT. This sequence encodes CASSFTQTDTQYF.

The gene calls are TRBV28 and TRBJ1-1; no clear D gene. Germline V gene data show CDR1 as MDHEN and CDR2 as SYDVKM. CDR3 length: 16 amino acids. Trimming removed 5 bases at V and 0 bases at J, with 16 bases between. CDR3 coding DNA: TGTGCCAGCAGTCTCTCCTTTATTCCGTTGAACACTGAAGCTTTCTTT. Its protein is CASSLSFIPLNTEAFF.

The chain joins TRBV3-1 (or the pseudogene TRBV3-2) to TRBJ2-1, with 7 bases that match TRBD1. V trimming: 4 bases; J trimming: 4 bases; junction bases outside the gene matches: 7. This CDR3 contains 15 residues. Germline V gives CDR1 LGHDT, CDR2 YNNKEL (reference sequence). The CDR3 spells CASSLQGLRYNEQFF. In DNA form, the CDR3 reads TGTGCCAGCAGCCTACAGGGGCTAAGGTACAATGAGCAGTTCTTC.

This sequence joins TRBV2 and TRBJ2-1; TRBD2 aligns across 8 bases. The CDR3 is made up of 16 amino acids. In germline, CDR1 is SNHLY, CDR2 FYNNEI. J gave up 3 bases and V 4 bases, and 8 bases lay outside the gene matches. CDR3 nucleotide sequence: TGTGCCAGCAGTGTAGAGAGCGGGAGACACTACAATGAGCAGTTCTTC. This translates into CASSVESGRHYNEQFF.

The rearrangement uses TRBV10-1 and TRBJ2-7; D perhaps matches TRBD2 (6 bases). CDR1 WNHNN and CDR2 SYGVQD come from the germline V gene (reference sequence). This CDR3 is built from 17 residues. The V and J ends lost 6 bases and 7 bases respectively, with 28 bases between them. CDR3 sequence: CASRDTTDSDARGEQYF. CDR3 DNA: TGCGCCAGCAGGGATACCACCGACTCCGACGCACGGGGGGAGCAGTACTTC.

The CDR3 nucleotides read TGTGCCAGCAGCCCCCAAGGACAGGGGGTCATAAATACGCAGTATTTT. It codes for CASSPQGQGVINTQYF. The chain couples TRBV4-2 to TRBJ2-3; 10 bases are shared with TRBD1. This CDR3 spans 16 amino acids. Germline CDR1 LGHNA, CDR2 YNFKEQ. The V and J ends lost 4 bases and 7 bases, in that order; junction bases with no gene match: 11.

The rearrangement uses TRBV11-3 and TRBJ2-3; the D gene is possibly TRBD1 (6 bases). Germline CDR1 SGHNT, CDR2 YENEEA. Trimming removed 4 bases at V and 5 bases at J, with 16 bases between. This CDR3 is built from 15 residues. CDR3 amino acids: CASSSNSKGVDTQYF. CDR3 nucleotide sequence: TGTGCCAGCAGCTCAAATAGTAAGGGGGTAGATACGCAGTATTTT.

The chain couples TRBV19 to TRBJ2-1; TRBD2 matches 9 bases. From germline, CDR1 is LNHDA and CDR2 SQIVND (reference sequence). Trimming at V came to 1 base and at J to 5 bases, leaving 6 bases not matched to a gene. CDR3 length: 16 amino acids. For the CDR3, the DNA is TGTGCCAGTAGTATAGGGGGCGGGAGGGGTAACAATGAGCAGTTCTTC. Its translation: CASSIGGGRGNNEQFF.

The genes are TRBV11-2 and TRBJ2-1; the match to TRBD2 covers 7 bases. The CDR3 consists of 13 residues. Germline CDR1 is SGHAT and CDR2 is FQNNGV. The junction had 3 bases not matched to a gene; V was cut back by 0 bases and J by 10 bases. The CDR3 DNA is TGTGCCAGCAGCTTAGATCGGGGGGACGAGCAGTTCTTC. As protein: CASSLDRGDEQFF.

The chain has TRBV15 and TRBJ2-3, with D possibly matching TRBD2 (5 bases). The CDR3 spans 15 residues. Germline V gene lookup returns CDR1 LNHNV and CDR2 YYDKDF (reference sequence). The germline V and J ends were trimmed by 10 bases and 1 base, with 18 bases remaining between them. Here the CDR3 reads CASRGRYAGTDTQYF. Written as DNA, the CDR3 is TGTGCCAGCCGGGGTCGCTATGCCGGCACAGATACGCAGTATTTT.

This chain links TRBV15 with TRBJ2-7; 10 nucleotides line up with TRBD1. The V gene end was trimmed by 2 bases and the J gene end by 5 bases; junction bases not matched to a gene: 12. The V gene's germline CDR1 is LNHNV and CDR2 YYDKDF (reference sequence). The CDR3 loop spans 17 amino acids. This CDR3 reads CATSRTLPRTGGHEQYF. As DNA, the CDR3 is TGTGCCACCAGCAGAACACTCCCCAGGACAGGGGGGCACGAGCAGTACTTC. The complete variable domain, with remaining parts taken from reference TRBV15 and TRBJ2-7, reads DAMVIQNPRYQVTQFGKPVTLSCSQTLNHNVMYWYQQKSSQAPKLLFHYYDKDFNNEADTPDNFQSRRPNTSFCFLDIRSPGLGDTAMYLCATSRTLPRTGGHEQYFGPGTRLTVT.

The chain links TRBV18 to TRBJ2-3; 7 bases line up with TRBD2. J was trimmed by 1 base and V by 6 bases; bases with no gene match: 4. CDR1 and CDR2 from the germline V gene are KGHSH and LQKENI. CDR3 size: 14 residues. CDR3 bases: TGTGCCAGCTCGTCAACTAGCGGCACAGATACGCAGTATTTT. Residues: CASSSTSGTDTQYF.

The rearrangement links TRBV30 to TRBJ1-3, with no clear D. V lost 2 bases, J lost 4 bases, and 18 bases lay in between. This CDR3 contains 16 residues. Germline V gives CDR1 GTSNPN, CDR2 SVGIG (reference sequence). CDR3 nucleotide sequence: TGTGCCTGGAGTAAGGCGACGGGAGGTCGCGGAAACACCATATATTTT. Translating it yields CAWSKATGGRGNTIYF.

This chain joins TRBV10-3 and TRBJ2-3, with D possibly TRBD2 on 7 matching bases. The CDR3 totals 14 residues. Trimming stripped 4 bases from V and 1 base from J, with 9 bases between. CDR1 is ENHRY and CDR2 is SYGVKD in the germline V gene. CDR3 protein: CAISGEGGTDTQYF. CDR3 bases: TGTGCCATCAGTGGGGAGGGGGGCACAGATACGCAGTATTTT.

This clone appeared a single time. The J gene is TRBJ2-2, the V gene TRBV5-1, with no clear D. Trimming pared 4 bases from V and 0 bases from J, leaving 7 bases between. This CDR3 has 14 residues. Germline loops: CDR1 SGHRS, CDR2 YFSETQ. The CDR3 DNA follows: TGCGCCAGCAGCGAGGCCCCGAACACCGGGGAGCTGTTTTTT. It codes for CASSEAPNTGELFF.

CDR3 DNA sequence: TGTGCCTGGAGTGTACCCGGGACACAAAATACGCAGTATTTT. Translating gives CAWSVPGTQNTQYF. This chain connects TRBV30 to TRBJ2-3; D perhaps matches TRBD1 (6 bases). V gave up 0 bases and J gave up 7 bases, with 14 bases separating them. In germline, CDR1 is GTSNPN, CDR2 SVGIG (reference sequence). The CDR3 runs 14 residues.